Listed here is a single TCR beta chain. Its specificity is unknown. The length of the CDR3 is 13 residues. With V trimmed by 7 bases and J by 7 bases, 9 bases remained unmatched. Germline V gene data show CDR1 as SGHRS and CDR2 as YFSETQ. These data originate in a study of T cell responses to AZD1222 COVID-19 vaccine. Regarding the study as a whole: The repertoires were collected only after the peak T cell response. Donors were mostly white British, more females; clonal diversity possibly underestimated.

The data were produced by immunoSEQ multiplex PCR, yet TCRdb's version contains in-frame clones alone and is incomplete. This table has about 150,000 clones, about 89% appearing once. V gene TRBV5-1 combines with J gene TRBJ1-1, with 8 bases fitting TRBD1. The clonotype comes from an adult who received the AZD1222 COVID-19 vaccine. The sequencing here drew on peripheral blood, taken 28 days after the second AZD1222 dose. CDR3 sequence: CASRHTGGLEAFF. The CDR3 DNA reads as TGCGCCAGCCGTCACACAGGGGGTCTTGAAGCTTTCTTT.